This T cell receptor (beta chain) came from a study of blood T cell repertoires in COVID-19. Study-level information: Samples of COVID-19 (acute and convalescent) were obtained from the United States, Italy and Spain.

This clone appeared many times. The CDR3 contains 15 residues. The trim removed 4 bases at V and 6 bases at J, leaving 11 bases unmatched. Germline V gene lookup returns CDR1 SGDLS and CDR2 YYNGEE. The table came from immunoSEQ multiplex PCR; TCRdb's copy has only in-frame clones and leaves some out. The sample holds over 200,000 clones; 80% to 95% are singletons and the top ten take over 0.75%. The chain is built from TRBV9 and TRBJ2-7; 9 nucleotides align to TRBD1. The sequence derives from a man aged 60-69 years with COVID-19, enrolled during active disease. The specimen was peripheral blood. The CDR3 DNA is TGTGCCAGCAGCCCAAGTCCCGGGACAGGGTCCGAGCAGTACTTC. Residues: CASSPSPGTGSEQYF.